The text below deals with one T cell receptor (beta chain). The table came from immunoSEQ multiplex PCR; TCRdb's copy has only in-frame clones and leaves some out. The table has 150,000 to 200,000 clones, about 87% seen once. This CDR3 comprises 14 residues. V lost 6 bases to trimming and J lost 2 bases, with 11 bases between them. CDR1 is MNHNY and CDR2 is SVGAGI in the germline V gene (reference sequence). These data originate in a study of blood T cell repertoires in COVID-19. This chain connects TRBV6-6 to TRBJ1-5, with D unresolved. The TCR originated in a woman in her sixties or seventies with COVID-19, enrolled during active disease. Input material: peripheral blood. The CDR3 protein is CASSKTNGNQPQHF. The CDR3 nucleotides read TGTGCCAGCAGCAAGACTAACGGCAATCAGCCCCAGCATTTT.